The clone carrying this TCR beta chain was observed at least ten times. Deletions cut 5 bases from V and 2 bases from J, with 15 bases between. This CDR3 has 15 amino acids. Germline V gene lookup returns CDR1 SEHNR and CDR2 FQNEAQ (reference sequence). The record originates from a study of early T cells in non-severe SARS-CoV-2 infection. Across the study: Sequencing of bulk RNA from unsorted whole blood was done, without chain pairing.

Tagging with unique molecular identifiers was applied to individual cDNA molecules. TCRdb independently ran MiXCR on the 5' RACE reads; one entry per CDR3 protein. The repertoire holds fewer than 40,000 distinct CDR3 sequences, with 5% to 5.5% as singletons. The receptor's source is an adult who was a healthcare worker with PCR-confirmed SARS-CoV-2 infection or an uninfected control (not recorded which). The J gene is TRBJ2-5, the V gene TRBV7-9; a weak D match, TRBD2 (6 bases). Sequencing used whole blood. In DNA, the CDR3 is TGTGCCAGCAGCGTGGGACTCGGTATGCAAGAGACCCAGTACTTC. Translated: CASSVGLGMQETQYF.